Below, 7 T cell receptor beta chains from the same sample are listed, as sequenced in a study of cytomegalovirus exposure and HLA in healthy donors. The PCR ran on 60 Vbeta and 13 Jbeta primers. The protocol was immunoSEQ multiplex PCR, while the TCRdb copy is restricted to in-frame clones and leaves out a portion. The sample carries roughly 86,000 clones, approximately 64% recorded once. Sequenced: PBMCs. These TCRs come from a woman in her forties or fifties in good health and CMV-seropositive.

The chain carries TRBV5-5 and TRBJ1-1; possibly TRBD1 for D (6 bases). V was pared by 6 bases and J by 4 bases, with 16 bases between. CDR3 size: 14 residues. Germline V gene data show CDR1 as SGHKS and CDR2 as YYEKEE (reference sequence). The CDR3 DNA sequence: TGTGCCAGCACCTTACAGGGCACTTTCACTGAAGCTTTCTTT. It encodes CASTLQGTFTEAFF.

This clone was picked up a small number of times. This rearrangement joins TRBV5-4 to TRBJ2-7; D call uncertain. The V gene's germline CDR1 is SGHNT and CDR2 YYREEE (reference sequence). The CDR3 loop spans 15 amino acids. Trimming pared 0 bases from V and 2 bases from J, leaving 12 bases between. The CDR3, as DNA: TGTGCCAGCAGCTTGGCCGAGAGCGACCCCTACGAGCAGTACTTC. It yields the protein CASSLAESDPYEQYF. Variable domain in full (rest from reference TRBV5-4 and TRBJ2-7): ETGVTQSPTHLIKTRGQQVTLRCSSQSGHNTVSWYQQALGQGPQFIFQYYREEENGRGNFPPRFSGLQFPNYSSELNVNALELDDSALYLCASSLAESDPYEQYFGPGTRLTVT.

This chain joins TRBV10-3 and TRBJ2-1; 8 bases agree with TRBD2. The germline gives CDR1 ENHRY, CDR2 SYGVKD. This CDR3 is 16 amino acids long. Losses at the gene ends were 10 bases for V and 1 base for J; bases not matched to a gene: 12. CDR3 in DNA: TGTGCCACCCGGGAGGGCAGGGATCCTTCCTACAATGAGCAGTTCTTC. Encoded protein: CATREGRDPSYNEQFF.

This clone was observed a handful of times. The genes are TRBV7-9 and TRBJ1-2; TRBD1 is a possible D gene (6 bases). The germline V gene has CDR1 SEHNR and CDR2 FQNEAQ (reference sequence). This CDR3 spans 17 amino acids. Between the trimmed V and J ends, which lost 3 bases and 2 bases, there was a span of 19 bases. The CDR3 sequence: CASSFSAGAGENYGYTF. DNA of the CDR3: TGTGCCAGCAGCTTTTCCGCGGGGGCAGGGGAGAACTATGGCTACACCTTC.

The chain combines TRBV11-1 with TRBJ2-7; 11 bases agree with TRBD1. V was clipped by 8 bases and J by 7 bases; unmatched bases: 10. This CDR3 is built from 14 residues. Germline-derived CDR1 and CDR2 are SGHAT and FQDESV (reference sequence). The CDR3 DNA sequence: TGTGCCAGCGGCCTTGGGACAGGGGGTATGGAGCAGTACTTC. It encodes CASGLGTGGMEQYF.

This rearrangement joins TRBV9 to TRBJ2-7; 11 bases map to TRBD1. V was clipped by 2 bases and J by 4 bases; unmatched bases: 5. Per the germline V gene, CDR1 is SGDLS and CDR2 is YYNGEE. The CDR3 sequence is 15 residues long. The DNA of the CDR3 is TGTGCCAGCAGCGTTCGAGGGACAGGGGGTTACGAGCAGTACTTC. As protein: CASSVRGTGGYEQYF. The whole variable domain, filled in from reference TRBV9 and TRBJ2-7, reads DSGVTQTPKHLITATGQRVTLRCSPRSGDLSVYWYQQSLDQGLQFLIQYYNGEERAKGNILERFSAQQFPDLHSELNLSSLELGDSALYFCASSVRGTGGYEQYFGPGTRLTVT.

This clone was picked up a small number of times. The chain has TRBV7-2 and TRBJ2-2; 7 bases align to TRBD2. Germline V gene sequence: CDR1 SGHTA, CDR2 FQGNSA. The CDR3 has 16 amino acids. Germline trimming cut 1 base from V and 1 base from J; bases unmatched to any gene: 3. The CDR3 DNA reads TGTGCCAGCAGCTTAGAAGTAGCGGGGAACACCGGGGAGCTGTTTTTT. This translates into CASSLEVAGNTGELFF.